This is a list of T cell receptor beta chains from one sample in a study of blood T cell repertoires in COVID-19. The method was immunoSEQ multiplex PCR; TCRdb's version includes in-frame clones alone and lacks a portion of them. The data contain 280,000 or so clones, over 85% of them seen just once; the ten biggest clones take up less than 3.5%. The sequencing input was PBMCs or T cells enriched from blood (not recorded which). These receptors were collected from a woman aged 50 to 60 who had been exposed to COVID-19. Both conserved end residues are part of each CDR3. A D gene is named only where the DNA matches it firmly. Clone size is shown for a subset of rows, as once, few, many or a class of expanded clone.

v_gene	j_gene	d_gene	abundance	CDR3aa	CDR3nt
TRBV3-1/TRBV3-2	TRBJ2-3	TRBD2	NA	CASSRTRGVDTQYF	TGTGCCAGCAGCCGGACGCGGGGGGTAGATACGCAGTATTTT
TRBV13	TRBJ2-7	TRBD1	NA	CASSPRDSSYEQYF	TGTGCCAGCAGCCCCCGGGACAGCTCCTACGAGCAGTACTTC
TRBV28	TRBJ1-6	TRBD1	NA	CASSLRTGNPSPLHF	TGTGCCAGCAGTCTAAGGACAGGGAACCCTTCACCCCTCCACTTT
TRBV28	TRBJ1-2	TRBD1	NA	CASRRDRGAYGYTF	TGTGCCAGCAGACGGGACAGGGGCGCCTATGGCTACACCTTC
TRBV5-6	TRBJ2-7	NA	NA	CASSFRGWTTYEQYF	TGTGCCAGCAGCTTTAGGGGCTGGACAACCTACGAGCAGTACTTC
TRBV9	TRBJ1-6	TRBD1	once	CASSVGTGYNSPLHF	TGTGCCAGCAGCGTAGGGACAGGTTATAATTCACCCCTCCACTTT
TRBV27	TRBJ2-7	NA	once	CASSPDTYEQYF	TGTGCCAGCAGTCCCGACACCTACGAGCAGTACTTC
TRBV9	TRBJ1-1	NA	NA	CASSVVQGLGTEAFF	TGTGCCAGCAGCGTAGTTCAGGGGTTGGGCACTGAAGCTTTCTTT
TRBV3-1/TRBV3-2	TRBJ1-3	NA	NA	CASSQRTVASGNTIYF	TGTGCCAGCAGCCAAAGAACAGTCGCCTCTGGAAACACCATATATTTT
TRBV2	TRBJ2-5	NA	NA	CASSEVLGARETQYF	TGTGCCAGCAGTGAAGTTTTGGGAGCCCGGGAGACCCAGTACTTC
TRBV7-8	TRBJ1-5	NA	NA	CASSPSGGGSNQPQHF	TGTGCCAGCAGCCCCTCCGGGGGTGGGAGCAATCAGCCCCAGCATTTT
TRBV2	TRBJ2-1	TRBD1	NA	CANRDRTILSYNEQFF	TGTGCCAACCGGGACAGGACCATTCTTTCCTACAATGAGCAGTTCTTC
TRBV28	TRBJ1-1	TRBD1	NA	CASSFNTYRRGPSTEAFF	TGTGCCAGCAGTTTTAATACCTACCGCAGGGGGCCGAGCACTGAAGCTTTCTTT
TRBV19	TRBJ1-2	TRBD1	once	CASSQVAGQGDKNYGYTF	TGTGCCAGTAGTCAGGTTGCGGGACAGGGTGACAAGAACTATGGCTACACCTTC
TRBV6-1	TRBJ2-7	TRBD1	NA	CASSEPGTGNYEQYF	TGTGCCAGCAGTGAACCAGGGACAGGGAACTACGAGCAGTACTTC
TRBV18	TRBJ2-1	TRBD1	NA	CASSLFIVGQGYGEQFF	TGTGCCAGCTCACTTTTTATTGTGGGACAGGGATACGGTGAGCAGTTCTTC
TRBV10-3	TRBJ1-1	NA	NA	CAISESSWTEAFF	TGTGCCATCAGTGAGAGCTCGTGGACTGAAGCTTTCTTT
TRBV9	TRBJ2-3	TRBD1	NA	CASSSSGTGADTQYF	TGTGCCAGCAGCTCCTCCGGGACAGGTGCTGATACGCAGTATTTT
TRBV10-3	TRBJ1-2	TRBD1	NA	CAISGDRLYGYTF	TGTGCCATCAGTGGGGACAGACTATATGGCTACACCTTC
TRBV12-2	TRBJ1-4	NA	NA	CASRLDRGQGNEKLFF	TGTGCAAGTCGCTTAGACAGGGGGCAGGGTAATGAAAAACTGTTTTTT
TRBV7-6	TRBJ2-3	TRBD2	NA	CASSMRLAGEYTDTQYF	TGTGCCAGCAGTATGAGACTAGCGGGGGAATACACAGATACGCAGTATTTT
TRBV28	TRBJ1-2	NA	once	CASSITEYGYTF	TGTGCCAGCAGTATTACAGAGTATGGCTACACCTTC
TRBV11-2	TRBJ2-3	TRBD2	NA	CASSQRGTATDTQYF	TGTGCCAGCAGCCAGCGGGGGACCGCCACAGATACGCAGTATTTT
TRBV5-4	TRBJ1-1	NA	NA	CASSTDSGGNTEAFF	TGTGCCAGCAGCACTGACTCCGGGGGGAACACTGAAGCTTTCTTT
TRBV5-4	TRBJ2-2	NA	once	CASSSFTGELFF	TGTGCCAGCAGCTCCTTTACCGGGGAGCTGTTTTTT
TRBV2	TRBJ1-1	NA	once	CASSSTQAEAFF	TGTGCCAGCAGTTCGACCCAGGCTGAAGCTTTCTTT
TRBV19	TRBJ2-2	TRBD2	NA	CATCRRGGTGELFF	TGTGCCACCTGCCGACGGGGGGGGACCGGGGAGCTGTTTTTT
TRBV27	TRBJ2-2	NA	NA	CASRTYTGELFF	TGTGCCTCTAGAACATACACCGGGGAGCTGTTTTTT
TRBV28	TRBJ1-1	TRBD1	NA	CASRTGDWKTEAFF	TGTGCCAGCAGAACAGGGGATTGGAAAACTGAAGCTTTCTTT
TRBV30	TRBJ1-2	NA	NA	CACGGYTF	TGTGCCTGCGGTGGCTACACCTTC
TRBV12-5	TRBJ1-2	NA	NA	CASGFSGVREGYTF	TGTGCTAGTGGTTTCAGCGGGGTGAGGGAGGGCTACACCTTC
TRBV5-1	TRBJ2-5	TRBD2	NA	CASSLGLAGGRRETQYF	TGCGCCAGCAGCCTCGGACTAGCGGGGGGCCGGCGGGAGACCCAGTACTTC
TRBV15	TRBJ2-5	NA	once	CATSRHHQGGPQETQYF	TGTGCCACCAGCAGACATCATCAGGGGGGCCCTCAAGAGACCCAGTACTTC
TRBV6-5	TRBJ1-5	TRBD1	NA	CATNDRQGRFQPQHF	TGTGCCACAAACGATCGACAGGGGAGGTTTCAGCCCCAGCATTTT
TRBV5-1	TRBJ1-1	NA	NA	CASSAGANTEAFF	TGCGCCAGCAGCGCCGGAGCGAACACTGAAGCTTTCTTT
TRBV5-1	TRBJ1-2	TRBD1	NA	CASSNGQGAGYTF	TGCGCCAGCAGCAACGGACAGGGTGCTGGCTACACCTTC
TRBV4-1	TRBJ2-7	TRBD1	NA	CASSQEIGLPGQGANEQYF	TGCGCCAGCAGCCAAGAGATTGGACTACCGGGACAGGGGGCTAACGAGCAGTACTTC